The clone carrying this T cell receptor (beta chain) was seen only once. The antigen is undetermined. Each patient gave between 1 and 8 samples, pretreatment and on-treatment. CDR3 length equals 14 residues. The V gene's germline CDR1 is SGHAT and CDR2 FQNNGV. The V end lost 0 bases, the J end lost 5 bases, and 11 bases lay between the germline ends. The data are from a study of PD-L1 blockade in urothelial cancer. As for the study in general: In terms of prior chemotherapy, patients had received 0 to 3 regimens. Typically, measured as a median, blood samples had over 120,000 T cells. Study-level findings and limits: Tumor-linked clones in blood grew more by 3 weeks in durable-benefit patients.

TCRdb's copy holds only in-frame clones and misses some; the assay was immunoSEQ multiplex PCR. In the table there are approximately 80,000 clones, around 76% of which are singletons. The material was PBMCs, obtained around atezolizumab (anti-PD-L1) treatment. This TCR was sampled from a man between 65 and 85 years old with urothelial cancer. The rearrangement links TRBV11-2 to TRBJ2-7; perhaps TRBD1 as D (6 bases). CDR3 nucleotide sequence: TGTGCCAGCAGCTTAGATCCAGGGGATGACGAGCAGTACTTC. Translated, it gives CASSLDPGDDEQYF.